This TCR beta chain was retrieved from a study of T cells in Graves' hyperthyroidism and ophthalmopathy. Study outcomes and limitations: In blood, most of the thyroid clonotypes expanded above 0.001 were also present.

This clonotype was picked up many times. Its specificity is unknown. From germline, CDR1 is LGHDT and CDR2 YNNKEL (reference sequence). The CDR3 covers 17 residues. V lost 1 base to trimming and J lost 5 bases; unmatched junction nucleotides: 13. Every diagnosis used clinical symptoms, serum thyroxine and TRAb, thyroid ultrasound and orbital computed tomography. Amplification of TCR beta CDR3 regions was performed using RNA transcripts as template. A set of HTBI primers served as the primers for a first-round RT-PCR of the TCR CDR3. Each CDR3 protein is one row after TCRdb ran MiXCR on the multiplex PCR reads. Of around 240,000 distinct CDR3 sequences listed, roughly 15% are singletons.

The material sequenced was blood. This TCR derives from a woman between 40 and 50 years old with Graves' hyperthyroidism that later progressed to Graves' ophthalmopathy. V is TRBV3-1 and J is TRBJ2-7, with TRBD2 matching over 8 bases. CDR3 protein: CASSQGPAGGGYNEQYF. The CDR3 DNA follows: TGTGCCAGCAGCCAAGGCCCCGCCGGGGGGGGCTACAACGAGCAGTACTTC.